Below are 26 T cell receptor beta chains sequenced from a single sample in a study of T cells and Merkel cell carcinoma outcomes. Produced via immunoSEQ multiplex PCR; TCRdb's table is partial and in-frame only. The profile shows some 21,000 clones, roughly four fifths of them singletons. Sequenced sample: tumor tissue from Merkel cell carcinoma. These receptors came from a human donor with Merkel cell carcinoma.

This clone was picked up a small number of times. The chain combines TRBV14 with TRBJ2-3; 10 nucleotides match TRBD2. This CDR3 is built from 16 residues. Germline V gene lookup returns CDR1 SGHDN and CDR2 FVKESK. J was trimmed by 6 bases and V by 4 bases; bases with no gene match: 10. In DNA, the CDR3 is TGTGCCAGCAGCCCCCGAAGCGGGAGGGCCTTGGATACGCAGTATTTT. The encoded protein is CASSPRSGRALDTQYF.

The rearrangement uses TRBV15 and TRBJ1-2, with a weak D call TRBD1 (6 bases). There are 14 residues in the CDR3. Germline lookup yields CDR1 LNHNV and CDR2 YYDKDF (reference sequence). V was shortened by 6 bases and J by 4 bases, with 15 bases between the two germline ends. CDR3 in amino acids: CATRQGGDLYGYTF. The DNA of the CDR3 is TGTGCCACCAGACAGGGCGGGGATCTCTATGGCTACACCTTC.

The V and J genes are TRBV6-5 and TRBJ2-7; TRBD1 matches at 7 bases. Losses at the gene ends were 6 bases for V and 2 bases for J; bases not matched to a gene: 4. The germline gives CDR1 MNHEY, CDR2 SVGAGI. CDR3 length equals 13 residues. The CDR3 bases are TGTGCCAGCAGACAGGGGCATCCCTACGAGCAGTACTTC. This encodes CASRQGHPYEQYF.

The V and J genes are TRBV7-8 and TRBJ2-3; D gene uncertain. Germline V lookup: CDR1 SGHVS, CDR2 FQNEAQ. The CDR3 covers 15 residues. The germline V and J ends were trimmed by 4 bases and 2 bases, with 13 bases remaining between them. The CDR3 sequence: CASSSYLGYTDTQYF. The CDR3 DNA reads as TGTGCCAGCAGCTCCTATTTGGGTTACACAGATACGCAGTATTTT.

A single count supports this clone. The gene calls are TRBV7-9 and TRBJ1-2; D not resolved. Germline V gene data show CDR1 as SEHNR and CDR2 as FQNEAQ (reference sequence). Trimming took 4 bases from V and 4 from J, leaving 19 bases between them. This CDR3 spans 16 amino acids. CDR3: CASSWISDGDPYGYTF. In DNA, the CDR3 is TGTGCCAGCAGCTGGATTTCGGACGGTGACCCCTATGGCTACACCTTC.

The rearrangement uses TRBV5-4 and TRBJ1-3; TRBD1 matches 8 bases. The CDR3 length is 15 residues. Trimming took 4 bases from V and 2 from J; bases not matched to a gene: 5. Germline loops: CDR1 SGHNT, CDR2 YYREEE (reference sequence). The CDR3 DNA follows: TGTGCCAGCAGCGGACCGACAGGGGCTGGAAACACCATATATTTT. It is translated as CASSGPTGAGNTIYF.

With respect to this clone: The sample holds other DNA sequences that translate to the same CDR3. The chain couples TRBV5-1 to TRBJ1-1; D gene unclear. V lost 2 bases and J lost 1, with 9 bases in between. This CDR3 comprises 14 residues. Germline CDR1 reads SGHRS; CDR2 reads YFSETQ. This chain's CDR3 is CASSLVRENTEAFF. The CDR3 nucleotides read TGCGCCAGCAGCTTAGTTCGGGAGAACACTGAAGCTTTCTTT.

This chain joins TRBV30 and TRBJ1-1; D unresolved. Germline CDR1 is GTSNPN and CDR2 is SVGIG (reference sequence). The CDR3 covers 17 residues. The ends were cut back, 5 bases at V and 6 bases at J, with 28 bases in the middle. This chain's CDR3 is CAWGNPPIAARRAEAFF. For the CDR3, the DNA is TGTGCCTGGGGCAACCCTCCGATCGCGGCTAGGAGGGCTGAAGCTTTCTTT.

CDR3 DNA sequence: TGTGCCAGCAGCTTGGACACTCTTCACGAGCAGTACTTC. It codes for CASSLDTLHEQYF. The J gene is TRBJ2-7, the V gene TRBV7-9, with D perhaps matching TRBD1 (5 bases). Trimming shortened V by 3 bases and J by 5 bases, and 11 bases separated the two germline ends. The CDR3 has 13 residues. Germline V gene sequence: CDR1 SEHNR, CDR2 FQNEAQ (reference sequence).

The chain is built from TRBV14 and TRBJ1-1, with D possibly matching TRBD1 (6 bases). Germline CDR1 is SGHDN and CDR2 is FVKESK. The CDR3 has 16 amino acids. Trimming removed 2 bases from V and 4 bases from J, with 17 bases in between. The CDR3 spells CASSQRLPGVGTEAFF. Here the CDR3 DNA reads TGTGCCAGCAGCCAACGATTGCCAGGGGTTGGCACTGAAGCTTTCTTT.

The gene calls are TRBV9 and TRBJ1-5; 9 bases match TRBD1. The length of the CDR3 is 16 residues. Per germline, CDR1 SGDLS and CDR2 YYNGEE. With 4 bases clipped from V and 0 bases from J, the junction kept 5 bases outside the gene matches. CDR3 bases: TGTGCCAGCAGCCCGGGGACAGGGTATAGCAATCAGCCCCAGCATTTT. Translation: CASSPGTGYSNQPQHF. Drawing the rest from reference TRBV9 and TRBJ1-5, the complete variable domain is DSGVTQTPKHLITATGQRVTLRCSPRSGDLSVYWYQQSLDQGLQFLIQYYNGEERAKGNILERFSAQQFPDLHSELNLSSLELGDSALYFCASSPGTGYSNQPQHFGDGTRLSIL.

The genes are TRBV6-5 and TRBJ2-1, with 7 bases aligning to TRBD2. Germline trimming cut 2 bases from V and 7 bases from J; bases unmatched to any gene: 5. Looked up from germline, CDR1 is MNHEY and CDR2 is SVGAGI. This CDR3 contains 14 residues. In DNA form, the CDR3 reads TGTGCCAGCAGTTACCCTGGGGGGGGGAATGAGCAGTTCTTC. Translation gives CASSYPGGGNEQFF.

This chain uses TRBV7-9 with TRBJ2-6; TRBD1 matches at 11 bases. The V and J ends lost 5 bases and 0 bases, in that order; junction bases with no gene match: 6. CDR1 and CDR2 from the germline V gene are SEHNR and FQNEAQ (reference sequence). This CDR3 contains 18 residues. In DNA, the CDR3 is TGTGCCAGCAGCCCGGGACAGGGGGGATTCTCTGGGGCCAACGTCCTGACTTTC. Encoded protein: CASSPGQGGFSGANVLTF.

J is TRBJ2-3 and V is TRBV5-6; D uncertain. The germline V gene has CDR1 SGHDT and CDR2 YYEEEE. The CDR3 loop spans 12 amino acids. Deletions cut 3 bases from V and 0 bases from J, with 2 bases between. CDR3 nucleotide sequence: TGTGCCAGCAGCTCAAGCACAGATACGCAGTATTTT. This codes for CASSSSTDTQYF.

The CDR3, as DNA: TGTGCCAGCAGCGGACAGCAAGAGACCCAGTACTTC. Encoded protein: CASSGQQETQYF. The chain employs TRBV2 and TRBJ2-5, with a weak D call TRBD1 (6 bases). The CDR3 runs to 12 residues. The V end lost 6 bases, the J end lost 2 bases, and 7 bases lay between the germline ends. CDR1 is SNHLY and CDR2 is FYNNEI in the germline V gene.

On this clone: Additional DNA sequences in this sample encode the identical CDR3. The V gene is TRBV5-1, the J gene TRBJ1-1; perhaps TRBD1 as D (6 bases). The CDR3 is made up of 14 amino acids. Trimming left V 3 bases short and J 1 base short, with 10 bases between. Germline CDR1 and CDR2: SGHRS and YFSETQ. CDR3 protein: CASSSYRENTEAFF. In nucleotides, the CDR3 is TGCGCCAGCAGCTCCTACAGGGAGAACACTGAAGCTTTCTTT.

The rearrangement joins TRBV18 to TRBJ2-7; D uncertain. The CDR3 has 13 residues. The V and J ends lost 2 bases and 2 bases respectively, with 7 bases between them. Germline V gene data show CDR1 as KGHSH and CDR2 as LQKENI. Written as DNA, the CDR3 is TGTGCCAGCTCACCAGGCCGAGCCTACGAGCAGTACTTC. This codes for CASSPGRAYEQYF. Variable domain in full (rest from reference TRBV18 and TRBJ2-7): NAGVMQNPRHLVRRRGQEARLRCSPMKGHSHVYWYRQLPEEGLKFMVYLQKENIIDESGMPKERFSAEFPKEGPSILRIQQVVRGDSAAYFCASSPGRAYEQYFGPGTRLTVT.

The chain joins TRBV29-1 to TRBJ2-1; possible D gene TRBD2, 5 bases. CDR1 and CDR2 (germline): SQVTM, ANQGSEA. Trimming removed 1 base from V and 6 bases from J, with 13 bases in between. This CDR3 region has 14 residues. Here the CDR3 reads CSVEGTGKINEQFF. CDR3 bases: TGCAGCGTTGAAGGGACTGGAAAAATCAATGAGCAGTTCTTC.

The J gene is TRBJ2-3, the V gene TRBV2, with 7 bases fitting TRBD2. The CDR3 spans 13 residues. V shed 7 bases, J shed 2 bases, and the junction held 3 bases outside the gene matches. Germline-derived CDR1 and CDR2 are SNHLY and FYNNEI. DNA of the CDR3: TGTGCCAGCACTCGGGGGGACACAGATACGCAGTATTTT. This encodes CASTRGDTDTQYF.

V gene TRBV10-3 combines with J gene TRBJ1-5, with D unclear. Germline V gene data show CDR1 as ENHRY and CDR2 as SYGVKD. This CDR3 contains 13 residues. V lost 7 bases, J lost 4 bases, and 11 bases lay in between. For the CDR3, the DNA is TGTGCCATCAACGCCCGACGGAATCAGCCCCAGCATTTT. Its protein product is CAINARRNQPQHF.

The CDR3 coding sequence is TGCGCCAGCAGCTCTCCGGGACAACGTGGCTACACCTTC. It yields the protein CASSSPGQRGYTF. The chain is built from TRBV5-1 and TRBJ1-2; tentative D call: TRBD1 (6 bases). The V end lost 3 bases, the J end lost 7 bases, and 13 bases lay between the germline ends. From germline, CDR1 is SGHRS and CDR2 YFSETQ. CDR3 length: 13 amino acids.

V usage is TRBV18 and J usage is TRBJ1-1; D might be TRBD1 (6 bases). Trimming left V 6 bases short and J 8 bases short, with 19 bases between. This CDR3 region has 14 residues. CDR1 KGHSH and CDR2 LQKENI come from the germline V gene. CDR3 in DNA: TGTGCCAGCTCGGAAAAACAGGGCAGTGGGGAAGCTTTCTTT. Translated: CASSEKQGSGEAFF.

The chain links TRBV2 to TRBJ2-4; D call uncertain. CDR1 and CDR2 from the germline V gene are SNHLY and FYNNEI. This CDR3 is built from 16 residues. V dropped 2 bases and J dropped 2 bases, with 13 bases sitting between them. In DNA form, the CDR3 reads TGTGCCAGCAGTGAACGCAGGTTGGGTACCAAAAACATTCAGTACTTC. Encoded protein: CASSERRLGTKNIQYF.

The J gene is TRBJ2-3, the V gene TRBV5-1; TRBD1 is a possible D gene (5 bases). This CDR3 spans 13 amino acids. CDR1 is SGHRS, CDR2 YFSETQ, per germline. V lost 0 bases and J lost 4, with 6 bases in between. CDR3 sequence reads: CASSLVGADTQYF. CDR3 bases: TGCGCCAGCAGCTTGGTAGGGGCAGATACGCAGTATTTT.

The chain couples TRBV11-2 to TRBJ2-2, with TRBD1 as a possible D gene (5 bases). The ends were cut back, 5 bases at V and 4 bases at J, with 5 bases in the middle. CDR3 length: 12 residues. The germline CDR1 and CDR2 sequences are SGHAT and FQNNGV. In nucleotides, the CDR3 is TGTGCCAGCAGCAGGGGCACCGGGGAGCTGTTTTTT. It codes for CASSRGTGELFF.

The chain employs TRBV5-1 and TRBJ2-1; D could derive from TRBD1 or TRBD2 (5 bases each). There are 15 residues in the CDR3. Looked up from germline, CDR1 is SGHRS and CDR2 is YFSETQ. Trimming cost V 4 bases and J 4 bases, with 15 bases left between them. The CDR3 loop is CASSRGAGTYNEQFF. CDR3 in DNA: TGCGCCAGCAGCAGGGGTGCAGGGACGTACAATGAGCAGTTCTTC. The full variable domain, in which reference TRBV5-1 and TRBJ2-1 provide the parts outside the CDR3, is KAGVTQTPRYLIKTRGQQVTLSCSPISGHRSVSWYQQTPGQGLQFLFEYFSETQRNKGNFPGRFSGRQFSNSRSEMNVSTLELGDSALYLCASSRGAGTYNEQFFGPGTRLTVL.